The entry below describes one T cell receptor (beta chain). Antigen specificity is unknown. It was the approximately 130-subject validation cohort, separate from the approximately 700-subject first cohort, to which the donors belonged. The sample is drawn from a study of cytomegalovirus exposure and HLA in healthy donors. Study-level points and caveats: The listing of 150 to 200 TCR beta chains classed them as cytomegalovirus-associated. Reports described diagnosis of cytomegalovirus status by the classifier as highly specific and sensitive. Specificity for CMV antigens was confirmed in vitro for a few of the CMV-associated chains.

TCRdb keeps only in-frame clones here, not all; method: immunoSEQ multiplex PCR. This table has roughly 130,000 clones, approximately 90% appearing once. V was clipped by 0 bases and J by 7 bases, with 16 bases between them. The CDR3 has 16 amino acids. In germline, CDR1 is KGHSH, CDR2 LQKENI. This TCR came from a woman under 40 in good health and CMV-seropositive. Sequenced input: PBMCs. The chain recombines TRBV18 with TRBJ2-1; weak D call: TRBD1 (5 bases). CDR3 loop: CASSPPSNHRGNEQFF. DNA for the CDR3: TGTGCCAGCTCACCACCGTCGAATCATAGGGGAAATGAGCAGTTCTTC.